This T cell receptor beta chain was captured by sequencing in a study of beta chain features in type 1 diabetes. On the study more broadly: Analysis included about 100 million sorted cells drawn from all samples.

TCRB transcripts that were expressed got sequenced, as all of the isolated RNA had been reverse transcribed. Data came from immunoSEQ multiplex PCR; TCRdb stores just in-frame clones and leaves some out. The sample yields about 900,000 clones, roughly a sixth seen once. This CDR3 spans 13 amino acids. Germline CDR1 is SGHTA and CDR2 is FQGNSA. V was shortened by 8 bases and J by 1 base, with 12 bases between the two germline ends. The receptor was isolated from a woman aged 18-35 years in good health. The rearrangement joins TRBV7-2 to TRBJ2-7; D is perhaps TRBD1 (5 bases). Specimen: naive CD4+ T cells from blood. The CDR3 coding sequence is TGTGCCAGCCCGTTGGGGCGTTCCTACGAGCAGTACTTC. Residues: CASPLGRSYEQYF.